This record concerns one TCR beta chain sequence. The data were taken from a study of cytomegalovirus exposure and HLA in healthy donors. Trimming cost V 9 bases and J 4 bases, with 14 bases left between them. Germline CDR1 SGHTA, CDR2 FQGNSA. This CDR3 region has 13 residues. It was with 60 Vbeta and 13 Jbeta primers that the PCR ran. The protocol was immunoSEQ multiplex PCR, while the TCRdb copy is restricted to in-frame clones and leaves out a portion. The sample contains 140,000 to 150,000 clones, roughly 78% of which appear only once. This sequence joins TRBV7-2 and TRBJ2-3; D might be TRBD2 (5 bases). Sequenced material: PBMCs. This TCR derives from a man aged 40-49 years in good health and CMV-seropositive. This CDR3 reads CASLRDPSDTQYF. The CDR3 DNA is TGTGCCAGTCTCCGGGATCCATCAGATACGCAGTATTTT.